The 5 T cell receptor beta chains in this list originate from one sample, sequenced in a study of technical replicates of blood from a handful of donors. Method: immunoSEQ multiplex PCR; TCRdb's copy keeps in-frame clones and lacks some. The sample yields 74,000 or so clones, 80% to 95% seen once. The material sequenced was T cells isolated from PBMCs. These receptors came from a human donor in good health.

This clone was found once. This chain connects TRBV19 to TRBJ1-1; 7 positions match TRBD1. The CDR3 spans 15 residues. CDR1 is LNHDA, CDR2 SQIVND, per germline (reference sequence). V shed 5 bases and J 5 bases; nucleotides not matched to a gene: 11. The chain's CDR3 is CASSHTGELWTEAFF. The CDR3 nucleotides read TGTGCCAGTAGTCACACAGGGGAACTATGGACTGAAGCTTTCTTT. Full variable domain (rest looked up from reference TRBV19 and TRBJ1-1): DGGITQSPKYLFRKEGQNVTLSCEQNLNHDAMYWYRQDPGQGLRLIYYSQIVNDFQKGDIAEGYSVSREKKESFPLTVTSAQKNPTAFYLCASSHTGELWTEAFFGQGTRLTVV.

The V and J genes are TRBV15 and TRBJ2-7, with 9 bases that match TRBD1. Germline lookup yields CDR1 LNHNV and CDR2 YYDKDF (reference sequence). V gave up 1 base and J gave up 5 bases; unmatched junction bases: 6. CDR3 length: 15 amino acids. CDR3 sequence: CATSRAHRGLNEQYF. DNA for the CDR3: TGTGCCACCAGCAGAGCTCACAGGGGGCTCAACGAGCAGTACTTC.

The V and J genes are TRBV2 and TRBJ1-2; 8 positions match TRBD1. With 6 bases clipped from V and 8 bases from J, the junction kept 8 bases outside the gene matches. CDR3 length: 13 amino acids. CDR1 and CDR2 (germline): SNHLY, FYNNEI. The CDR3 nucleotides are TGTGCCAGCAGACCGGACAGGGCGTCCGGCTACACCTTC. Its protein product is CASRPDRASGYTF.

This clone was counted once. The chain has TRBV27 and TRBJ2-7, with 12 bases lining up with TRBD2. This CDR3 region has 15 residues. Germline V CDR1 and CDR2: MNHEY, SMNVEV (reference sequence). J lost 2 bases, V lost 6 bases, and 5 bases had no gene match. CDR3 loop: CASRMTSGGAYEQYF. The CDR3 DNA reads TGTGCCAGCAGGATGACTAGCGGGGGAGCCTACGAGCAGTACTTC.

This chain joins TRBV5-8 and TRBJ2-1; the match to TRBD2 covers 7 bases. V gave up 4 bases and J gave up 4 bases; unmatched junction bases: 5. This CDR3 has 14 residues. CDR1 is SGHTS and CDR2 is YDEGEE in the germline V gene. CDR3 sequence reads: CASSKAGLYNEQFF. Written as DNA, the CDR3 is TGTGCCAGCAGCAAAGCGGGACTTTACAATGAGCAGTTCTTC.